This TCR beta chain was captured by sequencing in a study of T cell repertoires in cytomegalovirus infection (dated by TCRdb to about 2019). With regard to the full study: The HLA type of each donor mattered for the analysis, because public TCR beta signatures pointed to carriage of CMV infection along with the matching HLA type. Summary of the overall study and its limitations: In both this cohort and an independent roughly 330-donor cohort, the cumulative frequency of public TCR beta family members distinguished carriers of CMV infection plus the relevant HLA type. The ex vivo response was dominated by HLA-C-restricted CMV-specific TCR beta clonotypes, which also provided the single most frequent clonotype in two of eight donors.

Many counts were recorded for this clonotype. Its binding antigen is unknown. No much larger clonotype is one base removed from it; base qualities were not supplied. TCRdb shows the sequencer as Illumina HiSeq 1500. TCRdb reprocessed the public reads (quality trimming at Q25 with fastp, clone calling with MiXCR) and kept in-frame beta chains. Entries are consolidated by CDR3 protein sequence, retaining the most common genes and DNA. In all, the sample holds hundreds of thousands of distinct CDR3 sequences, and around 10% of those were seen once. The top ten constitute around 2.4% of the sample. V and J are truncated by 4 bases and 5 bases respectively, leaving an intervening sequence of 7 bases. As encoded in the germline V gene, CDR1 is SGHRS while CDR2 is YFSETQ. Taken from cysteine to phenylalanine, the CDR3 has 12 residues. Here the CDR3 DNA is all that survives: 36 bases in frame from base 1.

Source material: PBMCs. The clonotype was recovered from a human donor in good health (CMV status not recorded). Some clones in this sample may be carry-over from other donors' samples. The V and J segments used are TRBV5-1 and TRBJ2-1, with the D segment identity uncertain. CDR3 protein: CASSLNNNEQFF. The nucleotides read TGCGCCAGCAGCCTCAACAACAATGAGCAGTTCTTC.